Detailed here is one TCR beta chain. Germline values: CDR1 WNHNN, CDR2 SYGVQD (reference sequence). This CDR3 comprises 12 residues. V lost 2 bases and J lost 9, with 5 bases in between. The data belong to a study of blood T cell repertoires in COVID-19. Study as a whole: The United States, Italy and Spain were the sources of the acute and convalescent COVID-19 samples. The cDNA or gDNA used as material had been derived from T cells, B-cell-depleted T cells, or PBMCs.

How the authors handled the data: Amplification from reference gene primers served as the basis for estimated nucleated cell counts. Measured with immunoSEQ multiplex PCR; TCRdb has only the in-frame clones, and not every one. For V, J and clone size, that table is used; D and trimming come from the DNA. The sample holds some 290,000 clones, about nine tenths seen once. Recruited during active infection, patients (from Seattle) were subsequently followed longitudinally. The receptor comes from a woman aged 25 to 39 with COVID-19, enrolled during active disease. Sequencing was performed on peripheral blood. The chain carries TRBV10-1 and TRBJ1-6; the D is unclear. CDR3 sequence (DNA): TGCGCCAGCAGTGAGCCCTTTTCACCCCTCCACTTT. Translating gives CASSEPFSPLHF.